This TCR beta chain was found in a study of T-cell reconstitution after alpha-beta-depleted transplantation in children. General study points: T cells produced anew were the main source of T-cell counts and diversity one year after transplant.

A library of TCRbeta sequences, prepared with unique molecular identifiers, was generated. One entry per CDR3 protein results from TCRdb running MiXCR on the PCR reads. The data hold roughly 100,000 distinct CDR3 sequences, with around 6.1% observed a single time. The germline V gene encodes CDR1 MDHEN and CDR2 SYDVKM. Trimming took 2 bases from V and 4 from J; bases not matched to a gene: 7. This CDR3 spans 16 amino acids. In its sample, this clonotype was seen a few times. Its antigen is unknown. This sample comprised PBMCs, mostly from graft donor cells, obtained 60 days after TCRalphabeta/CD19-depleted stem cell transplant. The chain has TRBV28 and TRBJ2-3; 9 nucleotides match TRBD1. The clonotype originates from a female patient between 2 and 15 years old who had a stem cell transplant for Fanconi anemia, so the T cells may come from the graft donor. CDR3 nucleotides: TGTGCCAGCAGTTTAGCGACAGGGGGGTTCGCAGATACGCAGTATTTT. Translated, it gives CASSLATGGFADTQYF.